This TCR beta chain comes out of a study of blood T cell repertoires in COVID-19 (dated by TCRdb to the early 2020s). In terms of the full investigation: Samples covering the acute and convalescent phases of COVID-19 were provided by collaborators in the United States, Italy and Spain. Deeply sampled blood TCRbeta repertoires from subjects exposed to, actively infected with, or recovered from COVID-19 were included in the dataset. The sample metadata nearly always contained a de-identified subject ID, COVID-19 status, age in years and sex. The prospective study material was composed of cDNA or gDNA derived from T cells, B-cell-depleted T cells, or PBMCs. The repertoires were released in a freely available public database intended as a resource for research on the immune response to SARS-CoV-2. Where available, HLA class I and class II types were obtained from metadata supplied by the sample provider rather than from assay-based typing. Samples came from the ongoing ImmuneRACE study (first 160 participants) plus 1,254 subjects from 6 global collaborators. Paper-wide results and their limitations: How much clinical and demographic metadata was included differed by source and by participant, and the metadata was provided uncurated.

With regard to this clone: There is no known antigen for this receptor. No base quality information exists; no much larger clone differs at one position.

CDR1 is given as MDHEN and CDR2 as SYDVKM, both from the germline V gene. Measured from the cysteine to the phenylalanine, the CDR3 is 13 residues long. CDR3 DNA only is kept here, 39 bases in frame from base 1. Trimming costs V 6 bases and J 7 bases, and their ends lie 15 bases apart. The immunoSEQ Assay, a bias-controlled multiplex PCR, was used to amplify TCRbeta CDR3 regions from genomic DNA. The authors' pipeline ran thus. Within the assay, amplification of reference gene primers was used to estimate how many nucleated cells each sample contained. To quantify the absolute abundance of each unique TCRbeta CDR3 rearrangement, sequence reads were collapsed and filtered. For each sample, productive Simpson clonality was calculated as the square root of Simpson's diversity index across productive rearrangements. TCRdb took over this immuneACCESS table, retaining in-frame rearrangements with V and J assigned. Such tables are incomplete; in checked studies, under half of the missing clones stem from an unresolved V gene, and the remainder is unexplained. From that table come the V and J calls and clone size; the DNA was used to work out D and trimming. This sample comprises about 250,000 clones, under 85% of them detected only once. The ten largest account for 0.87% of the sample.

One collaborating source in Seattle enrolled patients during active infection and followed them longitudinally through the course of disease. The collaborating institutions used their own protocols to collect whole blood in K2EDTA tubes. For TCRbeta analysis, collaborators shipped samples in one of three forms: frozen whole blood, isolated PBMCs, or DNA extracted from either of those sample types. The sample was peripheral blood. The receptor comes from a human donor with COVID-19, enrolled during active disease. The donor label of this sample is uncertain. In this chain, TRBV28 is recombined with TRBJ1-2; no D gene is confidently identified. Read as DNA, the sequence is TGTGCCAGCAGGTATTCCCCGGGTGGTGGCTACACCTTC. Its protein is CASRYSPGGGYTF.